This T cell receptor beta chain was obtained from a study of T cell responses to AZD1222 COVID-19 vaccine. Background on the study: It was second doses at about 4 or about 12 weeks that were pooled.

Study results and limitations: Of spike-specific TCRs, nearly half reportedly target regions left unmutated in variants. Spike-specific TCR repertoires showed rising breadth and depth after two AZD1222 doses. Vaccine-associated CD4 TCRs spanned spike, dominant at 160-218 and 743-854.

Germline V gene lookup returns CDR1 SGDLS and CDR2 YYNGEE. This CDR3 comprises 12 residues. Trimming removed 4 bases from V and 0 bases from J, with 5 bases in between. The method was immunoSEQ multiplex PCR; TCRdb's version includes in-frame clones alone and lacks a portion of them. Of around 170,000 clones in the sample, approximately 90% were seen once. As to this clone: The antigen is undetermined.

The TCR comes from an adult in good health. The specimen was peripheral blood, collected on day 0 of AZD1222 vaccination. V is TRBV9 and J is TRBJ2-7; the D is unclear. DNA of the CDR3: TGTGCCAGCAGCACGAGCTCCTACGAGCAGTACTTC. Amino acids: CASSTSSYEQYF. The variable domain in full, completed from reference TRBV9 and TRBJ2-7, reads DSGVTQTPKHLITATGQRVTLRCSPRSGDLSVYWYQQSLDQGLQFLIQYYNGEERAKGNILERFSAQQFPDLHSELNLSSLELGDSALYFCASSTSSYEQYFGPGTRLTVT.